One sample yielded the 20 T cell receptor beta chains listed below, sequenced in a study of T cells in Graves' hyperthyroidism and ophthalmopathy (dated by TCRdb to between 2018 and 2020). Libraries were constructed by multiplex PCR. Sequencing instrument: Illumina HiSeq 2000. The TCR beta CDR3 regions were amplified from the RNA transcripts. For the first round of RT-PCR on the TCR CDR3, the HTBI primer set was used together with the Qiagen OneStep RT-PCR kit. TCRdb reworked the public reads: Q25 trimming with fastp, MiXCR clone assembly, productive beta chains retained. CDR3 protein duplicates are merged, each entry listing the most common genes and DNA. The sample includes fewer than 500,000 distinct CDR3 sequences, with roughly 14% observed a single time. In total, the top ten clones hold roughly 21% of the sample. The sequencing sample was made of blood. The receptors stem from a woman under 40 with Graves' ophthalmopathy.

This clonotype has ten or more counts. V and J are TRBV5-6 and TRBJ2-1; D gene unclear. The ends were cut back, 1 base at V and 8 bases at J, with 7 bases in the middle. The germline gives CDR1 SGHDT, CDR2 YYEEEE. The CDR3 spans 12 residues. CDR3 DNA sequence: TGTGCCAGCAGCTTGTCCTATTATGAGCAGTTCTTC. This translates into CASSLSYYEQFF.

The table lists this clonotype with many counts. The V call is TRBV7-9, the J call TRBJ2-1, with TRBD2 identical over 9 bases. The CDR3 is made up of 16 amino acids. Germline assignment: CDR1 SEHNR and CDR2 FQNEAQ (reference sequence). Unmatched junction bases numbered 5, after V lost 5 bases and J lost 0 bases. CDR3 sequence (DNA): TGTGCCAGCAGCACTCTAGCGGGAACCTCCTACAATGAGCAGTTCTTC. Encoded protein: CASSTLAGTSYNEQFF. The full variable domain, with the rest looked up from reference TRBV7-9 and TRBJ2-1, is DTGVSQNPRHKITKRGQNVTFRCDPISEHNRLYWYRQTLGQGPEFLTYFQNEAQLEKSRLLSDRFSAERPKGSFSTLEIQRTEQGDSAMYLCASSTLAGTSYNEQFFGPGTRLTVL.

This clonotype was seen repeatedly, ten times or more. The rearrangement links TRBV28 to TRBJ1-1; no clear D gene. Germline CDR1 reads MDHEN; CDR2 reads SYDVKM. The CDR3 is 14 residues long. V gave up 3 bases and J gave up 4 bases, with 12 bases separating them. This CDR3 is CASSFSRRGTEAFF. As DNA, the CDR3 is TGTGCCAGCAGTTTTTCCCGGCGGGGCACTGAAGCTTTCTTT.

The table lists this clonotype with many counts. V and J are TRBV28 and TRBJ2-3; TRBD1 or TRBD2 may be the D gene (5 bases each). V gave up 7 bases and J gave up 3 bases, with 14 bases separating them. CDR3 length: 14 amino acids. The germline CDR1 and CDR2 sequences are MDHEN and SYDVKM. This CDR3 reads CASNREGTTDTQYF. The CDR3, as DNA: TGTGCCAGCAACCGTGAGGGGACGACAGATACGCAGTATTTT.

On this clonotype: It may be a read error: a sequence one base away is much more abundant. This rearrangement joins TRBV20-1 to TRBJ2-1; the match to TRBD1 covers 9 bases. With 1 base clipped from V and 5 bases from J, the junction kept 6 bases outside the gene matches. CDR1 and CDR2 from the germline V gene are DFQATT and SNEGSKA (reference sequence). CDR3 length: 15 residues. CDR3 sequence (DNA): TGCAGTGCTAGAGGGGACAGGGAATGGGACAATGAGCAGTTCTTC. This codes for CSARGDREWDNEQFF.

At least ten counts were recorded for this clonotype. The genes are TRBV7-9 and TRBJ2-3, with 10 nucleotides matching TRBD2. Trimming at V came to 4 bases and at J to 2 bases, leaving 12 bases not matched to a gene. Germline V gene data show CDR1 as SEHNR and CDR2 as FQNEAQ (reference sequence). The CDR3 has 18 amino acids. The CDR3 loop reads CASSYPELTSGDTDTQYF. CDR3 coding DNA: TGTGCCAGCAGCTACCCTGAGCTCACTAGCGGGGACACAGATACGCAGTATTTT.

This clonotype has more than one count but fewer than ten. The gene calls are TRBV10-2 and TRBJ2-7, with D possibly TRBD2 on 6 matching bases. The germline V gene encodes CDR1 WSHSY and CDR2 SAAADI. V lost 7 bases, J lost 0 bases, and 22 bases lay in between. This CDR3 has 17 residues. CDR3 nucleotide sequence: TGCGCCAGCATGGGTTCGAGGCGGGGAAGAGTCTCCTACGAGCAGTACTTC. Protein: CASMGSRRGRVSYEQYF.

The gene calls are TRBV7-9 and TRBJ1-4; 9 bases align to TRBD1. There are 14 residues in the CDR3. Germline V gene sequence: CDR1 SEHNR, CDR2 FQNEAQ (reference sequence). After removal of 5 bases from V and 8 bases from J, the junction contained 6 bases not matched to a gene. The CDR3 spells CASSMDRGDEKLFF. CDR3 DNA: TGTGCCAGCAGCATGGACAGGGGAGACGAAAAACTGTTTTTT.

This clonotype showed up many times. The chain has TRBV30 and TRBJ2-7; no reliable D call. This CDR3 has 13 amino acids. The germline V and J ends were trimmed by 0 bases and 3 bases, with 9 bases remaining between them. Germline-derived CDR1 and CDR2 are GTSNPN and SVGIG (reference sequence). The CDR3 nucleotides are TGTGCCTGGAGTGTACTGCGGCGCTACGAGCAGTACTTC. It is translated as CAWSVLRRYEQYF.

This clonotype has at least ten counts. The CDR3 spells CASSLVGSGRGPYNEQFF. CDR3 in DNA: TGTGCCAGCAGCTTAGTCGGTTCCGGCAGGGGGCCTTACAATGAGCAGTTCTTC. The genes are TRBV11-3 and TRBJ2-1; 8 bases match TRBD1. Germline V gives CDR1 SGHNT, CDR2 YENEEA. The CDR3 is made up of 18 amino acids. J was trimmed by 4 bases and V by 1 base; bases with no gene match: 12.

This clonotype was seen ten or more times. The rearrangement joins TRBV11-2 to TRBJ1-3; D not certain. The germline V and J ends were trimmed by 2 bases and 0 bases, with 2 bases remaining between them. There are 13 residues in the CDR3. The germline V gene encodes CDR1 SGHAT and CDR2 FQNNGV. The CDR3 loop reads CASSLYSGNTIYF. Here the CDR3 DNA reads TGTGCCAGCAGCTTATACTCTGGAAACACCATATATTTT.

The chain couples TRBV6-1 to TRBJ2-1; 10 bases are a match to TRBD2. V was pared by 6 bases and J by 5 bases, with 7 bases of the junction left unmatched. The germline gives CDR1 MNHNS, CDR2 SASEGT. CDR3 length: 15 amino acids. The CDR3: CASRRGLASHNEQFF. Here the CDR3 DNA reads TGTGCCAGCAGACGGGGACTAGCGTCTCACAATGAGCAGTTCTTC.

This clonotype was found once. The rearrangement links TRBV7-9 to TRBJ2-2, with a possible D match to TRBD2 (7 bases). The germline V and J ends were trimmed by 5 bases and 6 bases, with 16 bases remaining between them. The CDR3 sequence is 15 residues long. Germline values: CDR1 SEHNR, CDR2 FQNEAQ (reference sequence). The chain's CDR3 is CASSPPEGGAGELFF. CDR3 DNA sequence: TGTGCCAGCAGCCCTCCGGAGGGGGGGGCCGGGGAGCTGTTTTTT.

This clonotype was seen ten or more times. The V and J genes are TRBV2 and TRBJ1-2; 9 bases agree with TRBD1. The V gene's germline CDR1 is SNHLY and CDR2 FYNNEI. The CDR3 length is 14 residues. V lost 5 bases, J lost 4 bases, and 5 bases stayed unmatched. CDR3 nucleotide sequence: TGTGCCAGCAGTTCGGACAGGGGTGTCTATGGCTACACCTTC. This gives the protein CASSSDRGVYGYTF.

J is TRBJ2-2 and V is TRBV7-6; the match to TRBD1 covers 8 bases. V shed 3 bases, J shed 3 bases, and the junction held 12 bases outside the gene matches. This CDR3 is built from 18 residues. Germline assignment: CDR1 SGHVS and CDR2 FNYEAQ. CDR3 sequence: CASSLNESEQGDTGELFF. DNA of the CDR3: TGTGCCAGCAGCTTGAATGAGTCCGAACAGGGGGACACCGGGGAGCTGTTTTTT.

The rearrangement links TRBV6-1 to TRBJ1-1, with a tentative D call TRBD1 (6 bases). The CDR3 contains 12 residues. Germline CDR1 MNHNS, CDR2 SASEGT. V was trimmed by 3 bases and J by 5 bases, leaving 7 bases between them. The CDR3 nucleotides are TGTGCCAGCAGTGAGGGGGCAACTGAAGCTTTCTTT. Its translation: CASSEGATEAFF.

This clonotype was counted ten times or more. The CDR3 nucleotides are TGTGCCAGCAGCCCGGCGGGGGGTGACTACGAGCAGTACTTC. Translation: CASSPAGGDYEQYF. The chain combines TRBV7-6 with TRBJ2-7; 8 nucleotides agree with TRBD2. This CDR3 is 14 amino acids long. V trimming: 5 bases; J trimming: 3 bases; junction bases outside the gene matches: 6. Germline V gene sequence: CDR1 SGHVS, CDR2 FNYEAQ.

V gene TRBV6-1 combines with J gene TRBJ2-2, with a possible D match to TRBD2 (6 bases). Germline V gene sequence: CDR1 MNHNS, CDR2 SASEGT. Trimming cost V 8 bases and J 4 bases, with 20 bases left between them. CDR3 length: 16 residues. CDR3: CASPPFSGDLTGELFF. The CDR3 nucleotides read TGTGCCAGCCCGCCGTTTTCGGGGGACCTCACCGGGGAGCTGTTTTTT.

This clonotype showed up many times. This sequence joins TRBV18 and TRBJ1-2; the D gene is possibly TRBD1 (6 bases). The CDR3 is 16 amino acids. Germline CDR1 reads KGHSH; CDR2 reads LQKENI. Trimming left V 3 bases short and J 0 bases short, with 14 bases between. CDR3 amino acids: CASSPGHSVSNYGYTF. In DNA form, the CDR3 reads TGTGCCAGCTCACCGGGACACTCCGTTTCTAACTATGGCTACACCTTC.

The gene calls are TRBV15 and TRBJ1-4; D not resolved. The CDR3 contains 13 residues. Per the germline V gene, CDR1 is LNHNV and CDR2 is YYDKDF (reference sequence). Trimming removed 0 bases from V and 3 bases from J, with 2 bases in between. The CDR3 DNA reads TGTGCCACCAGCAGAGATGCTAATGAAAAACTGTTTTTT. Its protein is CATSRDANEKLFF.